This is a list of T cell receptor beta chains from one sample in a study of blood T cell repertoires in COVID-19. Data came from immunoSEQ multiplex PCR; TCRdb stores just in-frame clones and leaves some out. Among roughly 45,000 clones listed, over 75% were seen once. Sequencing input: peripheral blood. These receptors all come from a woman aged 60-75 years with acute or convalescent COVID-19. The CDR3 runs from the conserved cysteine through the conserved F or W. A D gene is named only where the DNA matches it firmly. A row's size may be missing; if present it is once, few, many or a size class.

>TRBJ2-2|-|TRBD1|TRBV19
CAIAAGQGNTGELFF
TGTGCCATCGCGGCGGGACAGGGTAACACCGGGGAGCTGTTTTTT
>TRBJ1-5|-|TRBD1|TRBV6-1
CASSEPPGQGYF
TGTGCCAGCAGTGAGCCCCCTGGACAGGGGTATTTT
>TRBJ1-1|-|TRBD1|TRBV7-9
CASSSGTGPLNTEAFF
TGTGCCAGCAGCTCGGGGACAGGGCCCTTGAACACTGAAGCTTTCTTT
>TRBJ1-5|-|-|TRBV19
CASSINDGGKPQHF
TGTGCCAGTAGTATTAACGACGGAGGTAAGCCCCAGCATTTT
>TRBJ2-3|-|TRBD2|TRBV15
CATSRGLAGMTDTQYF
TGTGCCACCAGCAGAGGACTAGCGGGTATGACAGATACGCAGTATTTT
>TRBJ1-3|-|-|TRBV15
CATSRARGNTIYF
TGTGCCACCAGCAGGGCCCGAGGAAACACCATATATTTT
>TRBJ1-2|medium-sized|-|TRBV19
CASSIVVSGKHGYTF
TGTGCCAGTAGTATTGTAGTTTCGGGGAAGCACGGCTACACCTTC
>TRBJ2-6|-|-|TRBV3-1/TRBV3-2
CASSINLVGAGANVLTF
TGTGCCAGCAGTATCAACCTAGTAGGGGCTGGGGCCAACGTCCTGACTTTC
>TRBJ2-1|-|-|TRBV5-1
CASSGSGVYNEQFF
TGCGCCAGCAGCGGTTCAGGGGTCTACAATGAGCAGTTCTTC
>TRBJ1-2|-|-|TRBV3-1/TRBV3-2
CASSPVAGHNSYGYTF
TGTGCCAGCAGCCCGGTAGCGGGACACAATTCTTATGGCTACACCTTC
>TRBJ1-4|-|-|TRBV5-1
CASSVGPGEYEKLFF
TGCGCCAGCAGCGTTGGTCCGGGGGAATATGAAAAACTGTTTTTT
>TRBJ1-6|-|-|TRBV6-1
CASSDIDLRNSPLHF
TGTGCCAGCAGTGATATAGACTTAAGAAATTCACCCCTCCACTTT
>TRBJ1-2|-|TRBD1|TRBV2
CASSVKTGPNYGYTF
TGTGCCAGCAGTGTTAAGACAGGGCCTAACTATGGCTACACCTTC
>TRBJ1-1|-|-|TRBV11-3
CASSSPNTEAFF
TGTGCCAGCAGCTCTCCGAACACTGAAGCTTTCTTT
>TRBJ2-1|few|TRBD2|TRBV18
CASSPLDPGLAGRNEQFF
TGTGCCAGCTCACCACTGGATCCGGGACTAGCGGGGCGGAATGAGCAGTTCTTC
>TRBJ2-7|-|TRBD2|TRBV5-1
CASSASSGGASHEQYF
TGCGCCAGCAGCGCATCTAGCGGGGGGGCTAGTCACGAGCAGTACTTC
>TRBJ2-1|-|TRBD2|TRBV27
CASSASGGAHEQFF
TGTGCCAGCAGTGCCAGCGGGGGGGCTCATGAGCAGTTCTTC
>TRBJ1-5|few|-|TRBV27
CASSLFPINQPQHF
TGTGCCAGCAGTTTATTTCCCATTAATCAGCCCCAGCATTTT
>TRBJ2-2|-|-|TRBV10-1
CASSPSSAGELFF
TGCGCCAGCAGTCCGAGTTCGGCCGGGGAGCTGTTTTTT
>TRBJ1-6|-|-|TRBV30
CACHSEGGSYNSPLHF
TGTGCCTGCCACTCTGAGGGAGGCTCCTATAATTCACCCCTCCACTTT
>TRBJ1-2|-|-|TRBV7-2
CASSLVTTGGYGYTF
TGTGCCAGCAGCTTAGTAACTACAGGAGGGTATGGCTACACCTTC
>TRBJ1-1|-|-|TRBV3-1/TRBV3-2
CASSLPLQGRAFF
TGTGCCAGCAGCCTGCCCTTACAGGGTAGAGCTTTCTTT
>TRBJ1-5|-|-|TRBV19
CASSSTGDQPQHF
TGTGCCAGTAGTTCGACGGGGGATCAGCCCCAGCATTTT
>TRBJ1-2|-|TRBD1|TRBV5-4
CASSSGQRYGYTF
TGTGCCAGCAGCTCGGGACAGCGCTATGGCTACACCTTC
>TRBJ1-5|-|-|TRBV18
CASSPGHLYSNQPQHF
TGTGCCAGCTCACCGGGACACCTTTATAGCAATCAGCCCCAGCATTTT
>TRBJ1-2|-|-|TRBV30
CAWRSRQDQAYGYTF
TGTGCCTGGAGATCCCGACAGGACCAAGCCTATGGCTACACCTTC
>TRBJ2-1|-|TRBD2|TRBV10-2
CASRTSGGASNEQFF
TGCGCCAGCAGGACTAGCGGGGGGGCCTCAAATGAGCAGTTCTTC
>TRBJ2-7|-|-|TRBV28
CASTWANSYEQYF
TGTGCCAGTACTTGGGCGAACTCCTACGAGCAGTACTTC
>TRBJ1-2|-|TRBD1|TRBV12-3/TRBV12-4
CASRTGIGYTF
TGTGCCAGCCGGACAGGGATTGGCTACACCTTC
>TRBJ1-2|-|-|TRBV29-1
CSVVEGGDTF
TGCAGCGTTGTTGAGGGCGGCGACACCTTC
>TRBJ1-5|-|-|TRBV7-2
CASSFKGNSNQPQHF
TGTGCCAGCAGCTTCAAGGGGAATAGCAATCAGCCCCAGCATTTT
>TRBJ1-6|-|-|TRBV5-1
CASSLEQPDSPLHF
TGCGCCAGCAGCTTGGAACAGCCGGATTCACCCCTCCACTTT
>TRBJ2-7|-|-|TRBV15
CATSRNQGSSYEQYF
TGTGCCACCAGCAGAAACCAGGGCTCCTCCTACGAGCAGTACTTC
>TRBJ2-3|-|TRBD2|TRBV7-6
CASSLAPLAGGRLDTQYF
TGTGCCAGCAGCTTAGCTCCCCTAGCGGGAGGGAGATTGGATACGCAGTATTTT
>TRBJ2-5|-|-|TRBV19
CASSIVGGETQYF
TGTGCCAGTAGTATTGTAGGGGGAGAGACCCAGTACTTC
>TRBJ1-3|-|TRBD1|TRBV7-8
CASSLLQGAPGNTIYF
TGTGCCAGCAGCTTATTACAGGGGGCGCCTGGAAACACCATATATTTT
>TRBJ2-7|-|-|TRBV5-3
CARRPRQREQYF
TGTGCCAGAAGACCCCGACAGCGCGAGCAGTACTTC
>TRBJ2-1|few|TRBD2|TRBV4-1
CASSLPGTSGYNEQFF
TGCGCCAGCAGCTTACCCGGGACTAGCGGTTACAATGAGCAGTTCTTC
>TRBJ2-3|-|TRBD2|TRBV27
CASSGWVGMGGTDTQYF
TGTGCCAGCAGTGGTTGGGTTGGGATGGGGGGGACAGATACGCAGTATTTT
>TRBJ2-3|-|-|TRBV28
CASSPTGTDTQYF
TGTGCCAGCAGCCCTACAGGGACAGATACGCAGTATTTT
>TRBJ1-4|-|-|TRBV27
CASSGGGEKLFF
TGTGCCAGCTCGGGGGGAGGTGAAAAACTGTTTTTT